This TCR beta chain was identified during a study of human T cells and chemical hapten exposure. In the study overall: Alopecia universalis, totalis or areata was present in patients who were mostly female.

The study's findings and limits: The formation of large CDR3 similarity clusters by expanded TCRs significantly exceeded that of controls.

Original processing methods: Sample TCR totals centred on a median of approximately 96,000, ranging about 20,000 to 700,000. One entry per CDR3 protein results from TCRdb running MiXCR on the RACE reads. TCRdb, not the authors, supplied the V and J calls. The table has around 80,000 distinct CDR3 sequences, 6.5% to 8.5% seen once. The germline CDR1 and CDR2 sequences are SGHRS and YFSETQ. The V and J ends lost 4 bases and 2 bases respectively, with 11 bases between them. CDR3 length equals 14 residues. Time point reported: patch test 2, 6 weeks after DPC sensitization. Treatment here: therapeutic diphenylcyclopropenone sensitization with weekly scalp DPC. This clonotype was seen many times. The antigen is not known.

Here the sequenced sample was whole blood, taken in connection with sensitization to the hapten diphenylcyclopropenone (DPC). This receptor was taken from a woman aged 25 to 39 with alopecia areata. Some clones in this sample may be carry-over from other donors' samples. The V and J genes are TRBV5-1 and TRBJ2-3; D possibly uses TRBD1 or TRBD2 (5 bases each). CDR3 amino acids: CASSTGPNTDTQYF. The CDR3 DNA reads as TGCGCCAGCAGCACGGGACCAAACACAGATACGCAGTATTTT.